These 29 T cell receptor beta chains came from one sample sequenced in a study of blood T cell repertoires in COVID-19. Profiled with immunoSEQ multiplex PCR; TCRdb holds only in-frame clones, not every one. Altogether approximately 110,000 clones are present, roughly 80% being singletons, with the ten largest covering roughly 1.4%. Material: peripheral blood. Receptor source: a man aged 50-59 years with acute or convalescent COVID-19.

The chain recombines TRBV19 with TRBJ2-1, with D possibly matching TRBD1 (6 bases). Trimming shortened V by 1 base and J by 0 bases, and 22 bases separated the two germline ends. Germline V CDR1 and CDR2: LNHDA, SQIVND (reference sequence). The CDR3 spans 20 residues. The CDR3, as DNA: TGTGCCAGTAGTATAGGCAACAGGGTTAGCCGGATTAGCTCCTACAATGAGCAGTTCTTC. Translating it yields CASSIGNRVSRISSYNEQFF.

Notes on this clone: Other DNA variants within this sample encode the same CDR3. This chain uses TRBV6-5 with TRBJ1-1; D remains unclear. Germline loops: CDR1 MNHEY, CDR2 SVGAGI. This CDR3 is built from 13 residues. V lost 0 bases and J 1 base, leaving 3 bases between the germline ends. CDR3 nucleotides: TGTGCCAGCAGTTACTCGAGGAACACTGAAGCTTTCTTT. As protein: CASSYSRNTEAFF.

The chain couples TRBV9 to TRBJ1-1; possibly TRBD1 for D (5 bases). Per the germline V gene, CDR1 is SGDLS and CDR2 is YYNGEE. This CDR3 is 15 amino acids long. V lost 0 bases, J lost 5 bases, and 14 bases lay in between. In DNA, the CDR3 is TGTGCCAGCAGCGTAGGCGGGGGTTTGAGTACTGAAGCTTTCTTT. As protein: CASSVGGGLSTEAFF.

This clone was seen a handful of times. This sequence joins TRBV5-6 and TRBJ1-4, with a weak D call TRBD1 (5 bases). Germline values: CDR1 SGHDT, CDR2 YYEEEE. V gave up 0 bases and J gave up 8 bases, with 11 bases separating them. The CDR3 extends over 14 amino acids. Here the CDR3 DNA reads TGTGCCAGCAGCTTGGTCCAGGGTGGAGAAAAACTGTTTTTT. This encodes CASSLVQGGEKLFF.

The V call is TRBV30, the J call TRBJ1-2, with 9 bases aligning to TRBD1. This CDR3 has 13 amino acids. Looked up from germline, CDR1 is GTSNPN and CDR2 is SVGIG (reference sequence). The V and J ends lost 3 bases and 4 bases, in that order; junction bases with no gene match: 3. Written as DNA, the CDR3 is TGTGCCTGGAGACAGGGGGCAGCCTATGGCTACACCTTC. The encoded protein is CAWRQGAAYGYTF.

This chain uses TRBV15 with TRBJ1-1; tentative D call: TRBD1 (6 bases). Trimming took off 7 bases at V and 0 bases at J, with 12 bases between the two ends. Germline CDR1 and CDR2: LNHNV and YYDKDF (reference sequence). This CDR3 has 14 amino acids. The CDR3 here is CATNLQGVNTEAFF. DNA of the CDR3: TGTGCCACCAACCTACAGGGCGTGAACACTGAAGCTTTCTTT.

The chain carries TRBV6-1 and TRBJ1-1; 8 bases match TRBD1. Germline CDR1 reads MNHNS; CDR2 reads SASEGT. The junction had 6 bases not matched to a gene; V was cut back by 2 bases and J by 4 bases. The CDR3 runs to 15 residues. The CDR3 here is CASSERGTGGTEAFF. The CDR3 coding sequence is TGTGCCAGCAGTGAAAGGGGGACAGGAGGCACTGAAGCTTTCTTT.

This clone has only a few counts. This rearrangement joins TRBV12-3 or TRBV12-4 to TRBJ1-5, with D maybe TRBD1 (5 bases). V was pared by 3 bases and J by 6 bases, with 9 bases between. The CDR3 runs 13 residues. Written as DNA, the CDR3 is TGTGCCAGCAGTTTCAGGGATGGTCAGCCCCAGCATTTT. Protein product: CASSFRDGQPQHF.

CDR3 in amino acids: CASSGLGTRSFF. The CDR3 bases are TGTGCCAGCAGTGGACTTGGGACTCGGTCTTTCTTT. V and J are TRBV12-3 or TRBV12-4 and TRBJ1-1; D is possibly TRBD1 (5 bases). V was clipped by 5 bases and J by 12 bases, with 16 bases between them. CDR3 length: 12 residues.

CDR3 bases: TGTGCCAGCAGCTTAGTTTCTGGGGGGGCGACAGATACGCAGTATTTT. Its translation: CASSLVSGGATDTQYF. The chain links TRBV7-8 to TRBJ2-3, with a tentative D call TRBD2 (7 bases). The length of the CDR3 is 16 residues. Trimming shortened V by 1 base and J by 3 bases, and 14 bases separated the two germline ends. Germline V gene sequence: CDR1 SGHVS, CDR2 FQNEAQ. Complete variable domain (other parts from reference TRBV7-8 and TRBJ2-3): GAGVSQSPRYKVAKRGQDVALRCDPISGHVSLFWYQQALGQGPEFLTYFQNEAQLDKSGLPSDRFFAERPEGSVSTLKIQRTQQEDSAVYLCASSLVSGGATDTQYFGPGTRLTVL.

This sequence joins TRBV4-1 and TRBJ1-2; D unresolved. The CDR3 length is 15 residues. The germline CDR1 and CDR2 sequences are MGHRA and YSYEKL. V lost 1 base and J lost 5, with 14 bases in between. The CDR3 nucleotides are TGCGCCAGCAGCCAAGGTAGAGGGTTTAAGTATGGCTACACCTTC. Translating gives CASSQGRGFKYGYTF.

The chain recombines TRBV9 with TRBJ1-2; TRBD1 matches 7 bases. This CDR3 spans 15 amino acids. CDR1 is SGDLS and CDR2 is YYNGEE in the germline V gene. V shed 3 bases, J shed 6 bases, and the junction held 11 bases outside the gene matches. The CDR3 sequence: CASSDPQGYWNGYTF. The CDR3 DNA follows: TGTGCCAGCAGCGACCCACAGGGGTATTGGAATGGCTACACCTTC. The full variable domain, completed using reference TRBV9 and TRBJ1-2, is DSGVTQTPKHLITATGQRVTLRCSPRSGDLSVYWYQQSLDQGLQFLIQYYNGEERAKGNILERFSAQQFPDLHSELNLSSLELGDSALYFCASSDPQGYWNGYTFGSGTRLTVV.

This chain links TRBV5-1 with TRBJ2-3; 11 bases are a match to TRBD1. The CDR3 has 15 amino acids. Trimming at V came to 1 base and at J to 4 bases, leaving 2 bases not matched to a gene. From germline, CDR1 is SGHRS and CDR2 YFSETQ. The CDR3 protein is CASSLRDRGSDTQYF. CDR3 nucleotide sequence: TGCGCCAGCAGCTTGAGGGACAGGGGGTCAGATACGCAGTATTTT.

This chain connects TRBV25-1 to TRBJ1-1; 7 bases align to TRBD1. With 8 bases clipped from V and 11 bases from J, the junction kept 8 bases outside the gene matches. This CDR3 is built from 11 residues. The V gene's germline CDR1 is MGHDK and CDR2 SYGVNS. Here the CDR3 reads CASGRQGRAFF. Written as DNA, the CDR3 is TGTGCCAGCGGCCGACAGGGCCGGGCTTTCTTT.

The gene calls are TRBV6-2 or TRBV6-3 and TRBJ1-2, with 9 positions matching TRBD1. The CDR3 length is 15 residues. Germline loops: CDR1 MNHEY, CDR2 SVGEGT. J was trimmed by 8 bases and V by 0 bases; bases with no gene match: 7. CDR3 sequence: CASSYSLQGARGYTF. CDR3 nucleotides: TGTGCCAGCAGTTACTCGTTACAGGGGGCGAGGGGCTACACCTTC.

This sequence joins TRBV15 and TRBJ1-5; D possibly corresponds to TRBD1 (6 bases). Germline CDR1 reads LNHNV; CDR2 reads YYDKDF (reference sequence). Trimming stripped 5 bases from V and 1 base from J, with 15 bases between. The CDR3 is 16 amino acids. The CDR3 loop is CATSPWTAGSNQPQHF. In DNA form, the CDR3 reads TGTGCCACCAGCCCATGGACAGCCGGAAGCAATCAGCCCCAGCATTTT. The whole variable domain, filled in from reference TRBV15 and TRBJ1-5, reads DAMVIQNPRYQVTQFGKPVTLSCSQTLNHNVMYWYQQKSSQAPKLLFHYYDKDFNNEADTPDNFQSRRPNTSFCFLDIRSPGLGDTAMYLCATSPWTAGSNQPQHFGDGTRLSIL.

A few counts support this clone. The same CDR3 also results from other DNA sequences found in this sample. The chain joins TRBV2 to TRBJ1-1, with a tentative D call TRBD1 (5 bases). This CDR3 has 14 residues. CDR1 is SNHLY and CDR2 is FYNNEI in the germline V gene. V was shortened by 4 bases and J by 0 bases, with 9 bases between the two germline ends. The CDR3 loop reads CASSVARVNTEAFF. The CDR3 nucleotides are TGTGCCAGCAGTGTAGCCAGGGTGAACACTGAAGCTTTCTTT.

The V call is TRBV24-1, the J call TRBJ2-5; D remains ambiguous. This CDR3 comprises 11 residues. With 4 bases removed from V and 7 bases from J, the gap between germline ends came to 6 bases. The germline V gene has CDR1 KGHDR and CDR2 SFDVKD. The CDR3: CATSDHRTQYF. The DNA of the CDR3 is TGTGCCACCAGTGACCACAGGACCCAGTACTTC.

J is TRBJ2-1 and V is TRBV29-1, with a weak D call TRBD1 (6 bases). V was cut by 5 bases and J by 5 bases, with 16 bases left in between. CDR3 length equals 14 residues. CDR1 and CDR2 (germline): SQVTM, ANQGSEA. The CDR3 DNA reads as TGCAGCGTTATGAGGGGGACCCTCAACAATGAGCAGTTCTTC. This codes for CSVMRGTLNNEQFF.

The chain links TRBV11-2 to TRBJ1-2; a possible D gene is TRBD1 (6 bases). The V end was cut by 0 bases, the J end by 4 bases, with 12 bases between. CDR3 size: 15 residues. CDR1 SGHAT and CDR2 FQNNGV come from the germline V gene. CDR3 in DNA: TGTGCCAGCAGCTTAGAGAGGGGGTCCTCCTATGGCTACACCTTC. Encoded protein: CASSLERGSSYGYTF.

The V gene is TRBV10-3, the J gene TRBJ1-6; 8 nucleotides agree with TRBD1. Germline loops: CDR1 ENHRY, CDR2 SYGVKD. Trimming cost V 3 bases and J 9 bases; bases outside gene matches: 4. CDR3 length equals 14 residues. For the CDR3, the DNA is TGTGCCATCAGTGATTTGGACAGGGTTTCACCCCTCCACTTT. Amino acid sequence: CAISDLDRVSPLHF.

This chain joins TRBV9 and TRBJ2-1, with 11 bases lining up with TRBD2. Germline-derived CDR1 and CDR2 are SGDLS and YYNGEE. The CDR3 spans 15 residues. V lost 2 bases, J lost 12 bases, and 10 bases stayed unmatched. The CDR3 nucleotides are TGTGCCAGCAGCGTTAGCGGGGGGGCCGCTAGTGTGCAGTTCTTC. It translates to CASSVSGGAASVQFF.

The V and J genes are TRBV4-1 and TRBJ1-2, with TRBD1 identical over 9 bases. Trimming cost V 4 bases and J 4 bases; bases outside gene matches: 1. CDR3 length equals 13 residues. The germline CDR1 and CDR2 sequences are MGHRA and YSYEKL. The CDR3 protein is CASSPQGAYGYTF. For the CDR3, the DNA is TGCGCCAGCAGCCCACAGGGGGCCTATGGCTACACCTTC.

This chain links TRBV15 with TRBJ2-3; D is uncertain. Looked up from germline, CDR1 is LNHNV and CDR2 is YYDKDF (reference sequence). The germline V and J ends were trimmed by 1 base and 5 bases, with 7 bases remaining between them. There are 13 residues in the CDR3. CDR3 sequence: CATSRVSVDTQYF. Written as DNA, the CDR3 is TGTGCCACCAGCAGAGTATCGGTAGATACGCAGTATTTT.

The chain recombines TRBV9 with TRBJ2-3; TRBD1 matches 8 bases. There are 16 residues in the CDR3. V lost 4 bases and J lost 10; bases outside the gene matches: 17. Germline CDR1 is SGDLS and CDR2 is YYNGEE. As DNA, the CDR3 is TGTGCCAGCAGCACAGATGCAGGACAGGGACTCAAGGCGCAGTATTTT. It encodes CASSTDAGQGLKAQYF.

The rearrangement links TRBV7-9 to TRBJ2-1; possibly TRBD2 for D (5 bases). The ends were cut back, 2 bases at V and 7 bases at J, with 21 bases in the middle. This CDR3 region has 17 residues. Germline-derived CDR1 and CDR2 are SEHNR and FQNEAQ (reference sequence). The CDR3 loop reads CASSLRVAAAPGNEQFF. CDR3 nucleotide sequence: TGTGCCAGCAGCTTAAGGGTGGCAGCGGCCCCCGGGAATGAGCAGTTCTTC. Combining the CDR3 with reference TRBV7-9 and TRBJ2-1 gives the whole variable domain DTGVSQNPRHKITKRGQNVTFRCDPISEHNRLYWYRQTLGQGPEFLTYFQNEAQLEKSRLLSDRFSAERPKGSFSTLEIQRTEQGDSAMYLCASSLRVAAAPGNEQFFGPGTRLTVL.

Written as DNA, the CDR3 is TGTGCCAGCAGTGAACGGGGAGGGACTGAAGCTTTCTTT. This gives the protein CASSERGGTEAFF. The J gene is TRBJ1-1, the V gene TRBV25-1; D gene ambiguous. Between the trimmed V and J ends, which lost 2 bases and 5 bases, there was a span of 9 bases. This CDR3 has 13 residues. Germline CDR1 reads MGHDK; CDR2 reads SYGVNS. The full variable domain, its missing parts supplied by reference TRBV25-1 and TRBJ1-1, is EADIYQTPRYLVIGTGKKITLECSQTMGHDKMYWYQQDPGMELHLIHYSYGVNSTEKGDLSSESTVSRIRTEHFPLTLESARPSHTSQYLCASSERGGTEAFFGQGTRLTVV.

The V call is TRBV5-6, the J call TRBJ1-2; 10 nucleotides agree with TRBD1. The CDR3 length is 15 residues. Looked up from germline, CDR1 is SGHDT and CDR2 is YYEEEE. V was pared by 0 bases and J by 8 bases, with 7 bases of the junction left unmatched. The CDR3 nucleotides read TGTGCCAGCAGCTTGGCCGGACAGGGGGAAAGAGGCTACACCTTC. It is translated as CASSLAGQGERGYTF.

The chain joins TRBV10-1 to TRBJ2-3, with 10 bases identical to TRBD2. Germline V CDR1 and CDR2: WNHNN, SYGVQD (reference sequence). This CDR3 is built from 16 residues. V lost 4 bases to trimming and J lost 3 bases; unmatched junction nucleotides: 7. The CDR3 reads CASSANPGLATDTQYF. The DNA for the CDR3 is TGCGCCAGCAGTGCAAATCCGGGACTAGCGACAGATACGCAGTATTTT.